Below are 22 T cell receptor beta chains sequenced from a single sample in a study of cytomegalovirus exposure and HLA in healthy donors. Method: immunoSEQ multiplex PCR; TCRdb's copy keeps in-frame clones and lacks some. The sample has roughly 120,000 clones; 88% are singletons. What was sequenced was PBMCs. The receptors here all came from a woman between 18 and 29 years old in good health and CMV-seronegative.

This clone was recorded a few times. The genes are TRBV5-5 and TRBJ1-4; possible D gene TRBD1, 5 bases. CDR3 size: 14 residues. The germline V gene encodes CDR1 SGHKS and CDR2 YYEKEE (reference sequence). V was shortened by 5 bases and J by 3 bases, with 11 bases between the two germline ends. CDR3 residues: CASSVQGANEKLFF. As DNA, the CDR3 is TGTGCCAGCAGTGTACAAGGGGCTAATGAAAAACTGTTTTTT.

The DNA of the CDR3 is TGTGCCAGCAGTTTACCAGCGGGAGGCACCGGGGAGCTGTTTTTT. Residues: CASSLPAGGTGELFF. V is TRBV27 and J is TRBJ2-2; 9 bases match TRBD2. The CDR3 length is 15 residues. Germline V gene sequence: CDR1 MNHEY, CDR2 SMNVEV (reference sequence). V gave up 2 bases and J gave up 4 bases; unmatched junction bases: 2.

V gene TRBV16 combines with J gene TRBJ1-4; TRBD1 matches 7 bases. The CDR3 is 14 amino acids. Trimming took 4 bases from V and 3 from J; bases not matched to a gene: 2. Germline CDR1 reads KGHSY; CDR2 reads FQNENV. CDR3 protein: CASSRGTANEKLFF. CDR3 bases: TGTGCCAGCAGCCGTGGGACAGCTAATGAAAAACTGTTTTTT.

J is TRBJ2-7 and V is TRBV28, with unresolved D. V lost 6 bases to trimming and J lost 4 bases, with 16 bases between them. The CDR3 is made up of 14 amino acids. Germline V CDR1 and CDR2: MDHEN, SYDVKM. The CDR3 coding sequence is TGTGCCAGCAGCTCACGGAGTCAGAGGTACGAGCAGTACTTC. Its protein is CASSSRSQRYEQYF.

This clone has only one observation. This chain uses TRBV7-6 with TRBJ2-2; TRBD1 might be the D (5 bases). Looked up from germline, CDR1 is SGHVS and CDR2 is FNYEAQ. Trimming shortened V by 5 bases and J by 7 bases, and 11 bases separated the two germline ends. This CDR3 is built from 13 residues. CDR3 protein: CASSRDRGGELFF. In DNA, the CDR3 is TGTGCCAGCAGCAGAGACAGAGGCGGGGAGCTGTTTTTT.

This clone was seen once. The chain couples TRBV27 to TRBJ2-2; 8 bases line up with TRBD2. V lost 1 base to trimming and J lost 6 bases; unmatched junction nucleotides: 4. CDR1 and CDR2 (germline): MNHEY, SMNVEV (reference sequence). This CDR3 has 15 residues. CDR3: CASSLFSGGAGELFF. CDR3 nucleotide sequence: TGTGCCAGCAGTTTATTTTCGGGGGGGGCCGGGGAGCTGTTTTTT.

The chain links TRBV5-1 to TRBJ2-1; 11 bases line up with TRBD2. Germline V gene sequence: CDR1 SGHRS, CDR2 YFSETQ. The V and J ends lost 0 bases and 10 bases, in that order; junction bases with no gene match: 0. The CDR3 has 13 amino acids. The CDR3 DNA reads TGCGCCAGCAGCTTGGTAGCGGGGGGGGAGCAGTTCTTC. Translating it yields CASSLVAGGEQFF.

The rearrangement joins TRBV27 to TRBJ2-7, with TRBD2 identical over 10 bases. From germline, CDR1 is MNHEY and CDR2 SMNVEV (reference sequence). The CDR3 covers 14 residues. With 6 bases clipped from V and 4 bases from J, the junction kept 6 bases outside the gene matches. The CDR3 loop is CASSVAGGGYEQYF. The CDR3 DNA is TGTGCCAGCAGCGTAGCGGGGGGTGGGTACGAGCAGTACTTC.

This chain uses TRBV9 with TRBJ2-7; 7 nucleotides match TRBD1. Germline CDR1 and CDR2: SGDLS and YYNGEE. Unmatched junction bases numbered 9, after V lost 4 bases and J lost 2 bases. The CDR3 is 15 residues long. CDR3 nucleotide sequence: TGTGCCAGCAGCCCACAGGGGCGCAACCCCTACGAGCAGTACTTC. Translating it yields CASSPQGRNPYEQYF.

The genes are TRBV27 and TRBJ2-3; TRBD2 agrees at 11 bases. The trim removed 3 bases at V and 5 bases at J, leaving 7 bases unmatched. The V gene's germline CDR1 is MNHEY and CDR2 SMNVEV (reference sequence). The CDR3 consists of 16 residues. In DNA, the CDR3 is TGTGCCAGCAGTTTCGTAGCGGGGGGGCCGGTAGATACGCAGTATTTT. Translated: CASSFVAGGPVDTQYF.

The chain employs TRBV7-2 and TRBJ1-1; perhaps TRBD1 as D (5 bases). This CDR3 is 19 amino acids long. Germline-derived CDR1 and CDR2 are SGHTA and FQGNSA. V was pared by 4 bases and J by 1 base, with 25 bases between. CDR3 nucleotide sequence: TGTGCCAGCAGCTCAATTAAGGGCGGGGCGCGGGTAAAGAACACTGAAGCTTTCTTT. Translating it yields CASSSIKGGARVKNTEAFF.

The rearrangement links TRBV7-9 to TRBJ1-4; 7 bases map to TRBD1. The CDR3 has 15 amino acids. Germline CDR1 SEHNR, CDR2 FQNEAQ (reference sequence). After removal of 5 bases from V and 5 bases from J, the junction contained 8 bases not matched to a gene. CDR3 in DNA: TGTGCCAGCAGCCCTGGGGGACAGTGGAATGAAAAACTGTTTTTT. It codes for CASSPGGQWNEKLFF.

In DNA, the CDR3 is TGCAGCGTTGAAGCCGGAGGGGCGGGAGGTCTTGGTCGTAGCCGGAATGAGCAGTTCTTC. Its protein product is CSVEAGGAGGLGRSRNEQFF. V gene TRBV29-1 combines with J gene TRBJ2-1, with 8 nucleotides matching TRBD2. In germline, CDR1 is SQVTM, CDR2 ANQGSEA. The CDR3 is 20 amino acids. V lost 1 base and J lost 7; bases outside the gene matches: 24.

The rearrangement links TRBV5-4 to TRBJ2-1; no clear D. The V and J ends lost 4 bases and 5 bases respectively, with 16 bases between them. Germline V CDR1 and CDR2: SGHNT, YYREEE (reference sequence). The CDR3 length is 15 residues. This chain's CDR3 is CASSLLETHNNEQFF. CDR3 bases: TGTGCCAGCAGCCTCCTGGAGACCCACAACAATGAGCAGTTCTTC.

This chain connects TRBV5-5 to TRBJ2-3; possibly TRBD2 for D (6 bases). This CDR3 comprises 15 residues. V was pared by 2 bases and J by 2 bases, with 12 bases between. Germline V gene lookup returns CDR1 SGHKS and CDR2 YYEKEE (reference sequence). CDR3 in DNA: TGTGCCAGCAGCTTTTCGGTAGCGGCCACAGATACGCAGTATTTT. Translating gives CASSFSVAATDTQYF.

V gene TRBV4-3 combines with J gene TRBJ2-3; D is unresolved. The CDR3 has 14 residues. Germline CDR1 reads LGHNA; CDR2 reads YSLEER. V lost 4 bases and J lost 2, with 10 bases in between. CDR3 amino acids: CASSPDRFTDTQYF. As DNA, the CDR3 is TGCGCCAGCAGCCCCGATAGATTCACAGATACGCAGTATTTT.

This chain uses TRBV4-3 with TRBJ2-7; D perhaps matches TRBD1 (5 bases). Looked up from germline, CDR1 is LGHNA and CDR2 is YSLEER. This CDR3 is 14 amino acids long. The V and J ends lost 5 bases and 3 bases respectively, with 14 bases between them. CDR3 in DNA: TGCGCCAGCAGCGCTGACAGAGCAAACTACGAGCAGTACTTC. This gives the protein CASSADRANYEQYF.

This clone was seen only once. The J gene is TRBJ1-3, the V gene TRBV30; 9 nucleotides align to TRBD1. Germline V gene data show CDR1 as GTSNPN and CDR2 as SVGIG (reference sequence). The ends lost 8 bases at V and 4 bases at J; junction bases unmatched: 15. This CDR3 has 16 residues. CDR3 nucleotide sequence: TGTGCCGCCGACAGGGGGTTCGGCCCAACGGGAAACACCATATATTTT. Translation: CAADRGFGPTGNTIYF. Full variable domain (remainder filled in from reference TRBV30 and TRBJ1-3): SQTIHQWPATLVQPVGSPLSLECTVEGTSNPNLYWYRQAAGRGLQLLFYSVGIGQISSEVPQNLSASRPQDRQFILSSKKLLLSDSGFYLCAADRGFGPTGNTIYFGEGSWLTVV.

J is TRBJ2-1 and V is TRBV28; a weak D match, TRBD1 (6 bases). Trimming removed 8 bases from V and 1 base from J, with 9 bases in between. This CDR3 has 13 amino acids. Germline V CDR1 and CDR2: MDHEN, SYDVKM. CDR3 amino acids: CASRTDSYNEQFF. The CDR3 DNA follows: TGTGCCAGCCGGACAGATTCCTACAATGAGCAGTTCTTC.

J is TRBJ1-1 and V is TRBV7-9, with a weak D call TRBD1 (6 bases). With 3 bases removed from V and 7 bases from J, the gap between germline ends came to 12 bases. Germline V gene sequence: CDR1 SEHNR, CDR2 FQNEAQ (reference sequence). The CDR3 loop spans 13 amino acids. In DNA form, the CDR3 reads TGTGCCAGCAGCTTCAGTACAGGGCATGAAGCTTTCTTT. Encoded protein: CASSFSTGHEAFF.

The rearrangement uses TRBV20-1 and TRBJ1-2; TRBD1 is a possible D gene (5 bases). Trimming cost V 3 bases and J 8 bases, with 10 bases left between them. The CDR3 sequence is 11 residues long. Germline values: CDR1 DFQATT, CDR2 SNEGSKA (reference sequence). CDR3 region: CSASPHRGYTF. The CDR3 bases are TGCAGTGCTAGTCCTCACAGGGGCTACACCTTC.

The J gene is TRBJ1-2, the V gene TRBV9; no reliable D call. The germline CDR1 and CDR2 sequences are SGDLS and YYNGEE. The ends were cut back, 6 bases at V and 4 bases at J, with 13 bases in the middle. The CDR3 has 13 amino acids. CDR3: CASNLGSGYGYTF. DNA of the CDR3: TGTGCCAGCAATCTAGGTAGCGGCTATGGCTACACCTTC.